A single sample is the source of the 27 T cell receptor beta chains below, sequenced in a study of T cell responses to AZD1222 COVID-19 vaccine. Sequenced by immunoSEQ multiplex PCR; TCRdb stores in-frame clones only, minus some. The repertoire holds under 150,000 clones, with just over 90% as singletons. The source was peripheral blood, collected 28 days after the second AZD1222 dose. These TCRs come from an adult who received the AZD1222 COVID-19 vaccine.

This clone showed up just once. This chain connects TRBV6-6 to TRBJ1-6; D unclear. Trimming shortened V by 3 bases and J by 0 bases, and 9 bases separated the two germline ends. The V gene's germline CDR1 is MNHNY and CDR2 SVGAGI (reference sequence). The CDR3 extends over 16 amino acids. The CDR3 sequence is CASSYRVVSYNSPLHF. CDR3 DNA: TGTGCCAGCAGTTATCGGGTAGTCTCCTATAATTCACCCCTCCACTTT.

The chain combines TRBV6-1 with TRBJ1-1; D call uncertain. V was clipped by 5 bases and J by 4 bases, with 14 bases between them. Germline CDR1 MNHNS, CDR2 SASEGT. There are 14 residues in the CDR3. The CDR3 sequence: CASSLERPITEAFF. CDR3 bases: TGTGCCAGCAGTTTGGAGCGACCGATCACTGAAGCTTTCTTT.

This chain uses TRBV27 with TRBJ1-1; TRBD1 matches 9 bases. There are 14 residues in the CDR3. The germline V gene has CDR1 MNHEY and CDR2 SMNVEV (reference sequence). V dropped 4 bases and J dropped 3; count of bases not matched to a gene: 3. This CDR3 is CASSYRQGDTEAFF. The CDR3 coding sequence is TGTGCCAGCAGTTACCGACAGGGGGACACTGAAGCTTTCTTT.

V gene TRBV3-1 (or the pseudogene TRBV3-2) combines with J gene TRBJ1-2, with 9 positions matching TRBD1. J gave up 8 bases and V 3 bases, and 7 bases lay outside the gene matches. Per germline, CDR1 LGHDT and CDR2 YNNKEL (reference sequence). The CDR3 is 14 residues long. Here the CDR3 DNA reads TGTGCCAGCAGCCAGGGACAGGGTCTGTGGGGCTACACCTTC. As protein: CASSQGQGLWGYTF.

This clone has only a few counts. This chain uses TRBV2 with TRBJ1-1; 9 bases line up with TRBD1. The V and J ends lost 8 bases and 4 bases, in that order; junction bases with no gene match: 5. The germline gives CDR1 SNHLY, CDR2 FYNNEI. This CDR3 region has 13 residues. CDR3 protein: CASVDRGSTEAFF. As DNA, the CDR3 is TGTGCCAGCGTAGACAGGGGGAGCACTGAAGCTTTCTTT.

The chain carries TRBV3-1 (or the pseudogene TRBV3-2) and TRBJ2-2; D ambiguous. Trimming took off 6 bases at V and 0 bases at J, with 11 bases between the two ends. The V gene's germline CDR1 is LGHDT and CDR2 YNNKEL (reference sequence). The CDR3 contains 15 residues. DNA of the CDR3: TGTGCCAGCAGAGCCGTGGGGTCGAACACCGGGGAGCTGTTTTTT. Translated, it gives CASRAVGSNTGELFF.

This sequence joins TRBV19 and TRBJ1-5; 10 nucleotides line up with TRBD1. The germline CDR1 and CDR2 sequences are LNHDA and SQIVND (reference sequence). The CDR3 runs 14 residues. Losses at the gene ends were 6 bases for V and 6 bases for J; bases not matched to a gene: 5. The DNA of the CDR3 is TGTGCCAGTAGCAGGGACAGGGGATTTCAGCCCCAGCATTTT. It is translated as CASSRDRGFQPQHF.

The V gene is TRBV15, the J gene TRBJ2-3; tentatively, D is TRBD1 (6 bases). This CDR3 is 14 amino acids long. The germline V gene encodes CDR1 LNHNV and CDR2 YYDKDF (reference sequence). V was shortened by 5 bases and J by 6 bases, with 15 bases between the two germline ends. CDR3 residues: CATSFQNREDTQYF. DNA of the CDR3: TGTGCCACCAGCTTCCAAAACAGGGAGGATACGCAGTATTTT.

J is TRBJ2-7 and V is TRBV19; the match to TRBD1 covers 11 bases. Losses at the gene ends were 5 bases for V and 5 bases for J; bases not matched to a gene: 8. The germline CDR1 and CDR2 sequences are LNHDA and SQIVND (reference sequence). The length of the CDR3 is 15 residues. The CDR3 loop reads CASSSSRTGGNEQYF. In DNA, the CDR3 is TGTGCCAGTAGTTCCTCGCGGACAGGGGGCAACGAGCAGTACTTC.

DNA for the CDR3: TGTGCCAGCAGCGCACCGGGACAGGGAGTCGGAGCTTTCTTT. Its protein is CASSAPGQGVGAFF. The chain recombines TRBV5-4 with TRBJ1-1; 9 nucleotides agree with TRBD1. The CDR3 is 14 residues long. Germline trimming cut 4 bases from V and 10 bases from J; bases unmatched to any gene: 11. Germline CDR1 SGHNT, CDR2 YYREEE (reference sequence).

V gene TRBV10-3 combines with J gene TRBJ1-6; D unresolved. Trimming shortened V by 3 bases and J by 7 bases, and 4 bases separated the two germline ends. Per germline, CDR1 ENHRY and CDR2 SYGVKD. This CDR3 contains 12 residues. CDR3 residues: CAISDQNSPLHF. The DNA of the CDR3 is TGTGCCATCAGTGACCAAAATTCACCCCTCCACTTT.

V usage is TRBV7-9 and J usage is TRBJ1-3; D ambiguous. Trimming took 4 bases from V and 4 from J, leaving 11 bases between them. Germline loops: CDR1 SEHNR, CDR2 FQNEAQ (reference sequence). The length of the CDR3 is 14 residues. The DNA for the CDR3 is TGTGCCAGCAGCTCGGGTTCCGGGGGAAACACCATATATTTT. As protein: CASSSGSGGNTIYF.

The J gene is TRBJ2-1, the V gene TRBV6-6; D gene unclear. CDR1 and CDR2 (germline): MNHNY, SVGAGI (reference sequence). V was cut by 4 bases and J by 12 bases, with 13 bases left in between. CDR3 size: 12 residues. Written as DNA, the CDR3 is TGTGCCAGCAGTTCCACAGCCACGGGGCAGTTCTTC. This codes for CASSSTATGQFF.

The chain is built from TRBV5-4 and TRBJ2-7, with 7 bases fitting TRBD1. The V and J ends lost 4 bases and 0 bases, in that order; junction bases with no gene match: 7. Germline assignment: CDR1 SGHNT and CDR2 YYREEE (reference sequence). The CDR3 spans 15 residues. Written as DNA, the CDR3 is TGTGCCAGCAGCCCGGGGACAGATCACTCCTACGAGCAGTACTTC. Its translation: CASSPGTDHSYEQYF.

The chain employs TRBV11-3 and TRBJ1-1; no reliable D call. The CDR3 length is 14 residues. The germline gives CDR1 SGHNT, CDR2 YENEEA. V shed 1 base and J shed 4 bases, with 10 bases lying between them. CDR3 nucleotide sequence: TGTGCCAGCAGCTTAGGTCCTTCGGGCACTGAAGCTTTCTTT. Translation: CASSLGPSGTEAFF.

The chain is built from TRBV24-1 and TRBJ2-3; 7 bases are a match to TRBD1. The CDR3 has 15 residues. Germline CDR1 is KGHDR and CDR2 is SFDVKD. J gave up 2 bases and V 4 bases, and 5 bases lay outside the gene matches. This CDR3 reads CATSDLGQDTDTQYF. In DNA, the CDR3 is TGTGCCACCAGTGACCTCGGACAGGACACAGATACGCAGTATTTT.

CDR3 amino acids: CASSTGQGFSAFF. The CDR3 DNA is TGTGCCAGCAGTACTGGACAGGGGTTTTCGGCTTTCTTT. The V call is TRBV12-3 or TRBV12-4, the J call TRBJ1-1; 9 bases line up with TRBD1. J lost 11 bases, V lost 5 bases, and 9 bases had no gene match. The CDR3 length is 13 residues.

The rearrangement links TRBV5-1 to TRBJ1-1; D is unresolved. The V gene's germline CDR1 is SGHRS and CDR2 YFSETQ. The CDR3 runs to 13 residues. V lost 4 bases and J lost 2, with 9 bases in between. CDR3 sequence (DNA): TGCGCCAGCAGCGGGTGGGAAAACACTGAAGCTTTCTTT. It is translated as CASSGWENTEAFF.

This clone was observed at least ten times. This sequence joins TRBV2 and TRBJ1-2; 7 bases line up with TRBD1. This CDR3 comprises 13 residues. Germline lookup yields CDR1 SNHLY and CDR2 FYNNEI. V was clipped by 8 bases and J by 2 bases; unmatched bases: 5. The DNA of the CDR3 is TGTGCCAGCCACCGGGACAGCAACTATGGCTACACCTTC. Protein product: CASHRDSNYGYTF. The variable domain in full, with the rest retrieved from reference TRBV2 and TRBJ1-2, is EPEVTQTPSHQVTQMGQEVILRCVPISNHLYFYWYRQILGQKVEFLVSFYNNEISEKSEIFDDQFSVERPDGSNFTLKIRSTKLEDSAMYFCASHRDSNYGYTFGSGTRLTVV.

The chain recombines TRBV6-5 with TRBJ1-5; D remains unclear. The CDR3 has 14 amino acids. V shed 2 bases and J shed 6 bases, with 11 bases lying between them. Germline CDR1 MNHEY, CDR2 SVGAGI. The DNA for the CDR3 is TGTGCCAGCAGTTACAAGATGGGCGGTCAGCCCCAGCATTTT. Translated: CASSYKMGGQPQHF.

For the CDR3, the DNA is TGTGCCAGCAGTTTAGGGGGTTGGGGCGGGGATACGCAGTATTTT. Amino acids: CASSLGGWGGDTQYF. The chain is built from TRBV27 and TRBJ2-3; D tentatively fits TRBD1 or TRBD2 (5 bases each). The CDR3 runs to 15 residues. Germline assignment: CDR1 MNHEY and CDR2 SMNVEV (reference sequence). V was trimmed by 2 bases and J by 6 bases, leaving 15 bases between them.

The chain carries TRBV7-3 and TRBJ2-1; D is uncertain. V was shortened by 5 bases and J by 2 bases, with 13 bases between the two germline ends. The CDR3 runs to 15 residues. CDR1 SGHTA and CDR2 FQGTGA come from the germline V gene. The CDR3 DNA reads TGTGCCAGCAGCCCTGGGCTCAGCCCCTACAATGAGCAGTTCTTC. It yields the protein CASSPGLSPYNEQFF. Supplemented by reference TRBV7-3 and TRBJ2-1, the full variable domain reads GAGVSQTPSNKVTEKGKYVELRCDPISGHTALYWYRQSLGQGPEFLIYFQGTGAADDSGLPNDRFFAVRPEGSVSTLKIQRTERGDSAVYLCASSPGLSPYNEQFFGPGTRLTVL.

The chain recombines TRBV15 with TRBJ1-1; D not resolved. Germline-derived CDR1 and CDR2 are LNHNV and YYDKDF (reference sequence). The CDR3 extends over 15 amino acids. Trimming took off 0 bases at V and 4 bases at J, with 12 bases between the two ends. CDR3: CATSRDKNGFTEAFF. In nucleotides, the CDR3 is TGTGCCACCAGCAGAGATAAAAACGGCTTCACTGAAGCTTTCTTT.

The gene calls are TRBV6-1 and TRBJ1-5; 8 nucleotides align to TRBD1. This CDR3 region has 15 residues. V was clipped by 0 bases and J by 6 bases; unmatched bases: 4. From germline, CDR1 is MNHNS and CDR2 SASEGT. For the CDR3, the DNA is TGTGCCAGCAGTGAAGCGCACAGGGGGTTTCAGCCCCAGCATTTT. This codes for CASSEAHRGFQPQHF.

V is TRBV24-1 and J is TRBJ1-2, with 9 nucleotides matching TRBD1. The germline V gene has CDR1 KGHDR and CDR2 SFDVKD. V was clipped by 5 bases and J by 5 bases; unmatched bases: 5. The CDR3 spans 14 residues. The CDR3 spells CATSALQGAYGYTF. CDR3 nucleotides: TGTGCCACCAGTGCTCTACAGGGGGCGTATGGCTACACCTTC.

The rearrangement uses TRBV4-1 and TRBJ2-7, with TRBD2 matching over 7 bases. The CDR3 runs 15 residues. Germline CDR1 is MGHRA and CDR2 is YSYEKL. Unmatched junction bases numbered 6, after V lost 1 base and J lost 3 bases. The DNA of the CDR3 is TGCGCCAGCAGCCAAGGAGCTAGCGGAATCTACGAGCAGTACTTC. Residues: CASSQGASGIYEQYF.

This clone was found once. The genes are TRBV19 and TRBJ1-1, with D tentatively TRBD1 (5 bases). From germline, CDR1 is LNHDA and CDR2 SQIVND (reference sequence). The CDR3 covers 14 residues. Trimming took 3 bases from V and 10 from J, leaving 18 bases between them. The CDR3 region has the DNA TGTGCCAGTAGTATCCATGGGACGGTGGAAGGAGCTTTCTTT. Translation: CASSIHGTVEGAFF.